Listed below are T cell receptor beta chains from one sample, sequenced in a study of T cells after yellow fever vaccination. From the 5' RACE reads, TCRdb called clonotypes with MiXCR, one entry per CDR3 protein. The table lists about 260,000 distinct CDR3 sequences, 3.6% of them singletons, with under 20% in the top ten. The sequenced sample was PBMCs, obtained 15 days after the yellow fever booster vaccination. The source is a man aged 18 to 35 who received the YFV17D yellow fever vaccine. Each CDR3 is given with its conserved first and last residue. D genes are given only for firm matches. The size field reads once, few, many or a size class.

V gene: TRBV7-8
J gene: TRBJ1-4
D gene: NA
clone size: many
CDR3 protein: CASSIQYAGPTVEKLFF
CDR3 DNA: TGTGCCAGCAGCATACAGTACGCGGGCCCTACGGTTGAAAAACTGTTTTTT

V gene: TRBV5-1
J gene: TRBJ2-5
D gene: NA
clone size: many
CDR3 protein: CASSLTGRKTQYF
CDR3 DNA: TGCGCCAGCAGCTTGACAGGGAGGAAGACCCAGTACTTC

V gene: TRBV9
J gene: TRBJ1-4
D gene: TRBD1
clone size: many
CDR3 protein: CASSPDRGHEKLFF
CDR3 DNA: TGTGCCAGCAGCCCGGACAGGGGCCACGAAAAACTGTTTTTT

V gene: TRBV5-1
J gene: TRBJ2-5
D gene: NA
clone size: many
CDR3 protein: CASSSDTQETQYF
CDR3 DNA: TGCGCCAGCAGCTCGGACACCCAAGAGACCCAGTACTTC

V gene: TRBV12-3/TRBV12-4
J gene: TRBJ1-1
D gene: TRBD1
clone size: many
CDR3 protein: CASRPTGGGGGTEAFF
CDR3 DNA: TGTGCCAGCAGGCCTACAGGGGGAGGGGGGGGCACTGAAGCTTTCTTT

V gene: TRBV7-2
J gene: TRBJ1-2
D gene: NA
clone size: many
CDR3 protein: CASSPQGNSGYTF
CDR3 DNA: TGTGCCAGCAGCCCTCAGGGGAATTCTGGCTACACCTTC

V gene: TRBV7-2
J gene: TRBJ1-4
D gene: NA
clone size: many
CDR3 protein: CASSSRQTLTTNEKLFF
CDR3 DNA: TGTGCCAGCAGCTCCAGACAGACACTTACAACTAATGAAAAACTGTTTTTT

V gene: TRBV5-1
J gene: TRBJ2-3
D gene: TRBD2
clone size: many
CDR3 protein: CASSALANPDTQYF
CDR3 DNA: TGCGCCAGCAGCGCACTAGCGAATCCAGATACGCAGTATTTT

V gene: TRBV20-1
J gene: TRBJ2-1
D gene: NA
clone size: many
CDR3 protein: CSAPPGVTYNEQFF
CDR3 DNA: TGCAGTGCCCCCCCGGGGGTAACCTACAATGAGCAGTTCTTC

V gene: TRBV7-2
J gene: TRBJ1-1
D gene: NA
clone size: many
CDR3 protein: CASSKRGGTEAFF
CDR3 DNA: TGTGCCAGCAGCAAACGGGGTGGCACTGAAGCTTTCTTT

V gene: TRBV20-1
J gene: TRBJ1-5
D gene: TRBD1
clone size: many
CDR3 protein: CSASGQVNQPQHF
CDR3 DNA: TGCAGTGCTTCCGGACAGGTCAATCAGCCCCAGCATTTT

V gene: TRBV20-1
J gene: TRBJ1-5
D gene: NA
clone size: many
CDR3 protein: CSARWGSDRNQPQHF
CDR3 DNA: TGCAGTGCTAGGTGGGGTTCGGATCGCAATCAGCCCCAGCATTTT

V gene: TRBV6-2/TRBV6-3
J gene: TRBJ2-1
D gene: TRBD1
clone size: many
CDR3 protein: CASSYPTGSGNEQFF
CDR3 DNA: TGTGCCAGCAGTTACCCGACAGGGTCTGGCAATGAGCAGTTCTTC

V gene: TRBV29-1
J gene: TRBJ1-2
D gene: TRBD1
clone size: many
CDR3 protein: CSVVTDTGGGYTF
CDR3 DNA: TGCAGCGTTGTCACGGACACAGGGGGTGGCTACACCTTC

V gene: TRBV4-3
J gene: TRBJ2-5
D gene: NA
clone size: many
CDR3 protein: CASSRGLQETQYF
CDR3 DNA: TGCGCCAGCAGCCGGGGACTCCAAGAGACCCAGTACTTC

V gene: TRBV7-2
J gene: TRBJ1-3
D gene: NA
clone size: many
CDR3 protein: CASSLDRSGNTIYF
CDR3 DNA: TGTGCCAGCAGCTTAGATCGATCTGGAAACACCATATATTTT